This TCR beta chain was obtained from a study of CD8 T cells in Susac syndrome. Study overall: About 6 sequenced Susac syndrome patients had clinically active disease, while eight were in remission. When their blood was taken, patients with Susac syndrome were therapy-naive, taking corticosteroids, or taking intravenous immunoglobulin alone. Findings and caveats of the study: The Susac syndrome CD4+ T cell repertoires displayed no clonal expansion.

As concerns this clonotype: No antigen is known for it.

Trimming pared 5 bases from V and 5 bases from J, leaving 23 bases between. Germline values: CDR1 LGHDT, CDR2 YNNKEL (reference sequence). There are 17 residues in the CDR3. A quantity of about 0.5 to 1 ug RNA underwent reverse transcription using random hexamers. The method of amplification for TCR beta CDR3 was immunoSEQ multiplex PCR, covering 54 Vbeta and 13 Jbeta. TCRdb redid the calling of the immunoSEQ multiplex PCR reads with MiXCR, one entry per CDR3 protein. The sample includes 150,000 or so distinct CDR3 sequences, about 96% seen only once; the top ten take less than 0.15%. This TCR was sampled from a human donor with Susac syndrome. This chain connects TRBV3-1 to TRBJ2-3; D is perhaps TRBD1 (5 bases). The sample comprised CD4+ T cells from PBMCs. The DNA of the CDR3 is TGTGCCAGCAGCTTTTCGAACAGGTTCATCTCACAAGATACGCAGTATTTT. Translated, it gives CASSFSNRFISQDTQYF.